The present entry profiles one T cell receptor beta chain with its context. Donors were grouped by their self-reported clinical history. CDR3 size: 15 residues. CDR1 is SNHLY and CDR2 is FYNNEI in the germline V gene. With V trimmed by 2 bases and J by 2 bases, 6 bases remained unmatched. This sample was taken from a study of blood T cell repertoires in COVID-19. In the study's own analysis: Amplifying reference gene primers gave estimates of nucleated cell counts. TCRdb's copy holds only in-frame clones and misses some; the assay was immunoSEQ multiplex PCR. The V and J calls and clone size come from that table; D and trimming were worked out from the DNA. The repertoire holds 200,000 or so clones, with around 81% as singletons.

The chain couples TRBV2 to TRBJ2-7; 7 bases map to TRBD2. Sequenced input: PBMCs or T cells enriched from blood (not recorded which). The receptor comes from a man in his forties who had recovered from COVID-19. In DNA, the CDR3 is TGTGCCAGCAGTGAATGGGCTAGCGGACCCTACGAGCAGTACTTC. Protein: CASSEWASGPYEQYF.